The source of this T cell receptor beta chain is a study of early T cells in non-severe SARS-CoV-2 infection. This clonotype has ten or more counts. TCRdb re-called the 5' RACE reads with MiXCR, one entry per CDR3 protein. Counted here are 40,000 to 55,000 distinct CDR3 sequences, roughly 9.8% occurring once; the ten biggest clones make up roughly 8.3%. Source material: whole blood. This receptor was obtained from an adult who was a healthcare worker with PCR-confirmed SARS-CoV-2 infection or an uninfected control (not recorded which).

In DNA, the CDR3 is TGTGCCAGCAGCGCTCAGTCAGCAGGGACGGGAGAGACCCAGTACTTC. Its protein is CASSAQSAGTGETQYF. The chain is built from TRBV7-7 and TRBJ2-5; perhaps D is TRBD1 or TRBD2 (5 bases each). The V end was cut by 5 bases, the J end by 4 bases, with 20 bases between. Germline CDR1 and CDR2: SSHAT and FNYEAQ (reference sequence). This CDR3 is built from 16 residues. Looking up the rest from reference TRBV7-7 and TRBJ2-5 gives the full variable domain: GAGVSQSPRYKVTKRGQDVTLRCDPISSHATLYWYQQALGQGPEFLTYFNYEAQPDKSGLPSDRFSAERPEGSISTLTIQRTEQRDSAMYRCASSAQSAGTGETQYFGPGTRLLVL.